This entry features one T cell receptor beta chain sequence. The input for sorted-subset replicate PCRs was 200 ng DNA, around 27,000 T cell genomes. The assay was immunoSEQ multiplex PCR, and TCRdb's table has in-frame clones only and misses some. Of about 600,000 clones listed, 95% to 98% are singletons. Trimming removed 4 bases at V and 6 bases at J, with 4 bases between. Looked up from germline, CDR1 is SEHNR and CDR2 is FQNEAQ (reference sequence). The CDR3 is 11 amino acids. These data are taken from a study of shared clonotypes between healthy human individuals. Terminally differentiated effector memory CD45RA+ cells were excluded by CCR7 positive selection of CD45RO-negative cells.

Sequenced: naive CD8+ T cells sorted from blood. This receptor was identified in a man under 40 in good health. The chain couples TRBV7-9 to TRBJ2-1; D remains unclear. The CDR3 region is CASSWSNEQFF. CDR3 DNA sequence: TGTGCCAGCAGCTGGTCCAATGAGCAGTTCTTC.